This T cell receptor (beta chain) was captured in a study of cytomegalovirus exposure and HLA in healthy donors. The overall study: The roughly 110 validation repertoires were reported in a later analysis to have been generated on the same platform as the roughly 630 first-cohort repertoires.

Libraries were prepared by immunoSEQ multiplex PCR; TCRdb keeps only in-frame clonotypes and omits some of them. The sample holds about 120,000 clones, roughly 90% seen once. General observations from the study: In vitro testing confirmed a few CMV-associated chains as specific for CMV antigens. One later analysis, an examination of the roughly 110 validation repertoires, found that first-cohort TCR clusters tended to co-occur in them. Among TCR sequences, most were rare, though some public TCRs appeared in many donors.

Turning to this clone: The antigen remains unidentified.

Material: PBMCs. The TCR comes from a woman between 25 and 40 years old in good health and CMV-seropositive.

CDR3 in amino acids: CASSLMAGGDGYTF. The CDR3 region has the DNA TGTGCCAGTAGCCTTATGGCGGGGGGAGATGGCTACACCTTC. This rearrangement joins TRBV19 to TRBJ1-2; perhaps TRBD1 as D (5 bases). The germline V gene has CDR1 LNHDA and CDR2 SQIVND (reference sequence). CDR3 length: 14 residues. V dropped 6 bases and J dropped 6 bases, with 17 bases sitting between them. The full variable domain, in which reference TRBV19 and TRBJ1-2 provide the parts outside the CDR3, is DGGITQSPKYLFRKEGQNVTLSCEQNLNHDAMYWYRQDPGQGLRLIYYSQIVNDFQKGDIAEGYSVSREKKESFPLTVTSAQKNPTAFYLCASSLMAGGDGYTFGSGTRLTVV.